This T cell receptor (beta chain) appears in the sequencing data of a study of cytomegalovirus exposure and HLA in healthy donors. Study-wide results and caveats: Prior analysis indicated that the majority of TCR beta V segments exhibited productivity approximately 87% or approximately 30% of the time. Some V segments (TRBV6-2 and TRBV6-3 among them) were excluded as indistinguishable.

Regarding this clone: Its target is unknown.

Per germline, CDR1 GTSNPN and CDR2 SVGIG (reference sequence). The V and J ends lost 0 bases and 5 bases respectively, with 13 bases between them. The CDR3 covers 15 residues. Vbeta (60) and Jbeta (13) primers were used in the PCR. The method was immunoSEQ multiplex PCR; TCRdb's version includes in-frame clones alone and lacks a portion of them. The repertoire consists of about 120,000 clones, with 76% occurring once and the leading ten covering roughly an eighth. The sequenced sample consisted of PBMCs. V usage is TRBV30 and J usage is TRBJ2-2, with D uncertain. The TCR sequence derives from a middle-aged woman in good health and CMV-seropositive. The chain's CDR3 is CAWSVRLLKTGELFF. The DNA for the CDR3 is TGTGCCTGGAGTGTTCGACTCCTAAAGACCGGGGAGCTGTTTTTT.